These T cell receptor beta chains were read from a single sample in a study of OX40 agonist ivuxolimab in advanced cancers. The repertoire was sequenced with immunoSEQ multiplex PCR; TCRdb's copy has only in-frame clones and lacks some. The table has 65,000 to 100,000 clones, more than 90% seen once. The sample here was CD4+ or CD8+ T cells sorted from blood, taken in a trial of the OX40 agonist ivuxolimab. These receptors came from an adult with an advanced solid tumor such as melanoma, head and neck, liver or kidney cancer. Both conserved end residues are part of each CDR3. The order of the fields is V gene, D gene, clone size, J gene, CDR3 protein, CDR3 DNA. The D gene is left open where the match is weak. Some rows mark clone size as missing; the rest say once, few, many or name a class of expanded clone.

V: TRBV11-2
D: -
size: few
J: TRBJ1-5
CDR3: CASSLQPGVQPQHF
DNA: TGTGCCAGCAGCTTACAACCTGGGGTTCAGCCCCAGCATTTT

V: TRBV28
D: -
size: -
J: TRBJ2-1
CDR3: CASSLGVVTNEQFF
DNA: TGTGCCAGCAGTTTAGGGGTAGTCACTAATGAGCAGTTCTTC

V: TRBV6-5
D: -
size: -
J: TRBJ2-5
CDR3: CASRPVGGRETQYF
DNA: TGTGCCAGCAGACCGGTGGGCGGTCGAGAGACCCAGTACTTC

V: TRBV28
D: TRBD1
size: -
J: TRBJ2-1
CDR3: CASRNQGVSGNEQFF
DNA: TGTGCCAGCAGAAATCAGGGGGTCTCGGGCAATGAGCAGTTCTTC

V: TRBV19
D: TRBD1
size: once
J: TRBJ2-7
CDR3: CASSHREPGQGYEQYF
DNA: TGTGCCAGTAGTCATCGTGAACCGGGACAGGGCTACGAGCAGTACTTC

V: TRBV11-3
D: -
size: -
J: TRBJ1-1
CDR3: CASSLEGQNTEAFF
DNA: TGTGCCAGCAGCTTAGAGGGCCAGAACACTGAAGCTTTCTTT

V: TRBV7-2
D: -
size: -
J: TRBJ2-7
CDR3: CASSPYTREQYF
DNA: TGTGCCAGCAGCCCATATACGAGGGAGCAGTACTTC

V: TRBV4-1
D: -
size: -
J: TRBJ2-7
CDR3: CASSRLSANPYEQYF
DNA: TGCGCCAGCAGCCGTTTGAGCGCAAACCCCTACGAGCAGTACTTC

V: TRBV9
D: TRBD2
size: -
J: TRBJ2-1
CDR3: CASSVVPGGRLNSYNEQFF
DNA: TGTGCCAGCAGCGTAGTCCCGGGGGGAAGACTAAACTCCTACAATGAGCAGTTCTTC

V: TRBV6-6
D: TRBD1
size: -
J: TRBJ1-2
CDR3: CASSYWDSNYGYTF
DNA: TGTGCCAGCAGTTACTGGGACAGTAACTATGGCTACACCTTC

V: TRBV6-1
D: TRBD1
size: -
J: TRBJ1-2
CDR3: CASSRTGDSYGYTF
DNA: TGTGCCAGCAGTAGGACAGGGGACAGCTATGGCTACACCTTC

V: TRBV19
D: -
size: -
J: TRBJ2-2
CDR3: CASRSPGRGELFF
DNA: TGTGCCAGTAGATCCCCTGGGAGGGGGGAGCTGTTTTTT

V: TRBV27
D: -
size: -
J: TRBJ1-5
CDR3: CASSLSGAGSNQPQHF
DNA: TGTGCCAGCAGTTTATCGGGGGCCGGGAGCAATCAGCCCCAGCATTTT

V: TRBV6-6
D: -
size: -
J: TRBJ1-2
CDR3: CATRGSANYGYTF
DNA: TGTGCCACCCGAGGTTCAGCTAACTATGGCTACACCTTC

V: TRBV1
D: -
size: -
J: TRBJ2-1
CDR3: CTRRGAGGYYNEQFF
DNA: TGCACCAGGAGGGGGGCGGGAGGTTACTACAATGAGCAGTTCTTC

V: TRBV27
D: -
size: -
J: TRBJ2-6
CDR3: CASSLTLSGANVLTF
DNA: TGTGCCAGCAGTTTAACCCTCTCTGGGGCCAACGTCCTGACTTTC

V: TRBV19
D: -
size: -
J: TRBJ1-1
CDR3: CASSPRRGQGLVNTEAFF
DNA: TGTGCCAGTAGTCCCAGGCGAGGGCAGGGGCTTGTGAACACTGAAGCTTTCTTT

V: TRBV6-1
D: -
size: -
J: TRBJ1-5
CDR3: CASMGGRNSNQPQHF
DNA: TGTGCCAGCATGGGAGGAAGGAATAGCAATCAGCCCCAGCATTTT

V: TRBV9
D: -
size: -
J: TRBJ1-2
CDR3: CASSPLGTLFANYGYTF
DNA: TGTGCCAGCAGCCCGTTAGGCACCTTATTTGCTAACTATGGCTACACCTTC

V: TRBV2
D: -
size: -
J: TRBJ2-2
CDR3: CASNPRAGNTGELFF
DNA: TGTGCCAGCAATCCCCGGGCGGGGAACACCGGGGAGCTGTTTTTT

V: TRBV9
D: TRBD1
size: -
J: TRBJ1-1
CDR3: CASSDRGGNTEAFF
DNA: TGTGCCAGCAGCGACAGGGGGGGGAACACTGAAGCTTTCTTT

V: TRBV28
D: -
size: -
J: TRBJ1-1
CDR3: CASDTSGLNTEAFF
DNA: TGTGCCAGCGATACATCAGGCCTGAACACTGAAGCTTTCTTT

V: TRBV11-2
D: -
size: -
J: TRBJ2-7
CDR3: CASSLRGGYEQYF
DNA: TGTGCCAGCTCTCTCAGGGGGGGCTACGAGCAGTACTTC

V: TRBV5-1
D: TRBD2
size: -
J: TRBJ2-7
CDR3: CASSQTSGNYEQYF
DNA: TGCGCCAGCAGCCAAACTAGCGGGAACTACGAGCAGTACTTC

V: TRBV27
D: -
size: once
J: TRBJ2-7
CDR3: CASSLKGEQYF
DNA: TGTGCCAGCAGTTTAAAGGGCGAGCAGTACTTC

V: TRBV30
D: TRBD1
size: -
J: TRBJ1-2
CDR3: CAWRRQGNGYTF
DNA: TGTGCCTGGAGACGACAGGGAAATGGCTACACCTTC

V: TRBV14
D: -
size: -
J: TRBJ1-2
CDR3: CASSQDRIRATYGYTF
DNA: TGTGCCAGCAGCCAAGACAGGATCAGGGCTACCTATGGCTACACCTTC

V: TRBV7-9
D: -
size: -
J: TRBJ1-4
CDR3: CASSLQGWGKLFF
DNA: TGTGCCAGCAGCTTACAGGGGTGGGGAAAACTGTTTTTT

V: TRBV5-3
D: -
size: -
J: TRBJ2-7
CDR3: CARSLGPTGTYEQYF
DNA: TGTGCCAGAAGCTTGGGACCGACAGGAACCTACGAGCAGTACTTC

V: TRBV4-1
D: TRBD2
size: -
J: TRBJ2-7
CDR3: CASSQTLAGADEQYF
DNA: TGCGCCAGCAGCCAGACCCTAGCGGGAGCCGACGAGCAGTACTTC

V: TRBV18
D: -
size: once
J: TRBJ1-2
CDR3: CASSPPAGRGGGYTF
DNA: TGTGCCAGCTCACCACCGGCGGGCAGAGGAGGTGGCTACACCTTC